This note documents a single T cell receptor beta chain sequence. This clonotype was seen at least ten times. This clone's antigen is unknown. Per-base qualities were not stored, and no clone one base away is much larger. The data stem from a study of tumor-infiltrating lymphocytes in oesophageal squamous cell carcinoma (dated by TCRdb to 2016 to 2017). The library came from PCR. The listed sequencing device is Illumina HiSeq 2000. TCRdb reran the public reads through fastp at Q25 and MiXCR, keeping productive beta chains. A single entry per CDR3 protein holds the most common genes and DNA from its merged rows. This sample has about 16,000 distinct CDR3 sequences in its table, and around 44% of those were observed once. Under 30% of the sample lies in the top ten. V ends up 4 bases short and J 4 bases short, with an unmatched junction base count of 0. Via the germline V gene, CDR1 is KGHDR and CDR2 SFDVKD. The CDR3 covers 14 residues, taking in both the cysteine and the phenylalanine. The retained sequence is limited to the CDR3, 42 bases, with the frame set at the first base.

The sample was esophageal tumor tissue. In this chain, TRBV24-1 is recombined with TRBJ1-6, with 7 bases matching TRBD1. The sequence derives from a male donor with esophageal squamous cell carcinoma. The CDR3 region: CATSEDRYNSPLHF. The nucleotide sequence is given as TGTGCCACCAGTGAGGACAGGTATAATTCACCCCTCCACTTT.